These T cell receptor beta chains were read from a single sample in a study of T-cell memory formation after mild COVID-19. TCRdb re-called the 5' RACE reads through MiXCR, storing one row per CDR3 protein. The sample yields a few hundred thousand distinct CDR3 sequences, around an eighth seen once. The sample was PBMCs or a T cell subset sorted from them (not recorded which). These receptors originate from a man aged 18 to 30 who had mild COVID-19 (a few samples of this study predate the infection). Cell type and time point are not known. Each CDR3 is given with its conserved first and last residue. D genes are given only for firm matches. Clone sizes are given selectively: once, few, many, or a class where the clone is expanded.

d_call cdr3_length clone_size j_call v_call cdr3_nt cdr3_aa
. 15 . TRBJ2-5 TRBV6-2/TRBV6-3 TGTGCCAGCAGCCCCCAAGGCGGGTCGTGGGAGACCCAGTACTTC CASSPQGGSWETQYF
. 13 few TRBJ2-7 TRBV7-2 TGTGCCAGCAGCTGGTGGCTGGGCTACGAGCAGTACTTC CASSWWLGYEQYF
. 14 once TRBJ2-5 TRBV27 TGTGCCAGCAGTCCACCCCTCCAACAAGAGACCCAGTACTTC CASSPPLQQETQYF
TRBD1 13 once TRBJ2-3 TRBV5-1 TGCGCCAGCAGCTGGGGACAGCAAGATACGCAGTATTTT CASSWGQQDTQYF
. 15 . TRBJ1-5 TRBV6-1 TGTGCCAGCAGTGAAGCAGCAGGGTCCGGCAAGCCCCAGCATTTT CASSEAAGSGKPQHF
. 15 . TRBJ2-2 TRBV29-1 TGCAGCGTCGAGACCCCGACGGACAACACCGGGGAGCTGTTTTTT CSVETPTDNTGELFF
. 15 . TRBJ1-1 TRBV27 TGTGCCAGCAGTTTAAGGCAGGGTGTCAACACTGAAGCTTTCTTT CASSLRQGVNTEAFF
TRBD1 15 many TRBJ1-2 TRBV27 TGTGCCAGCAGTTTATCCCCGGACAGGGCTGGGGGCTACACCTTC CASSLSPDRAGGYTF
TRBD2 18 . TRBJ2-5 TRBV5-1 TGCGCCAGCAGCCCGGGACTAGCGGGGGGCCCTTTCCAAGAGACCCAGTACTTC CASSPGLAGGPFQETQYF
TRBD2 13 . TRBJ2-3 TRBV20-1 TGCAGTGTTACGGGGGGGAACACAGATACGCAGTATTTT CSVTGGNTDTQYF
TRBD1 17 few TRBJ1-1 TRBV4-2 TGTGCCAGCAGCCAAGATTTTAGGGGGCTGGCGAACACTGAAGCTTTCTTT CASSQDFRGLANTEAFF
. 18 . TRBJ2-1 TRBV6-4 TGTGCTGACCTACGGGGGAAGAGTTTAGCCCTGGGAGACGATGAGCAGTTCTTC CADLRGKSLALGDDEQFF
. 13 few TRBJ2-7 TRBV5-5 TGTGCCAGCAGCTTGAGGGAAGGATACGAGCAGTACTTC CASSLREGYEQYF
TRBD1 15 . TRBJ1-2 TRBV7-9 TGTGCCAGCAGTTCCAGACAGGGAGTTGACTATGGCTACACCTTC CASSSRQGVDYGYTF
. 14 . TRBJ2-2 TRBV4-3 TGCGCCAGCAGCCAGGGGGTCGGCACCGGGGAGCTGTTTTTT CASSQGVGTGELFF
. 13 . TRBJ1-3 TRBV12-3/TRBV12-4 TGTGCCAGCGCCCCGGCCCCTGGAAACACCATATATTTT CASAPAPGNTIYF
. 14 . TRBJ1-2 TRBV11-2 TGTGCCAGCAGCCTCACCGAGGAGAGCTATGGCTACACCTTC CASSLTEESYGYTF
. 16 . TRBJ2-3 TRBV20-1 TGCAGTGCTACTTCCGGGACAAGGGATTACACAGATACGCAGTATTTT CSATSGTRDYTDTQYF
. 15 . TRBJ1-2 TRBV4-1 TGCGCCAGCAGCCAAGAAACCTCTTCTAACTATGGCTACACCTTC CASSQETSSNYGYTF
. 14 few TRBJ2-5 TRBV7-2 TGTGCCAGCAGCCGTCTCAGGGGGGCGGAGACCCAGTACTTC CASSRLRGAETQYF
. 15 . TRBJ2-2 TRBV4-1 TGCGCCAGCAGTCACGTGTGGGATCGGACCGGGGAGCTGTTTTTT CASSHVWDRTGELFF
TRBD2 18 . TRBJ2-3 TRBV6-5 TGTGCCAGCAGTTACGCCGCGACTAGCGGGAGAAGCACAGATACGCAGTATTTT CASSYAATSGRSTDTQYF
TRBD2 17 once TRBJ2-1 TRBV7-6 TGTGCCAGCAGCCCGCGCGGGGGAACCCACTCCTACAATGAGCAGTTCTTC CASSPRGGTHSYNEQFF
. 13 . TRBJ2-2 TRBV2 TGTGCCAGCAGTGAGCGTGAAAGGGGAGAGCTGTTTTTT CASSERERGELFF
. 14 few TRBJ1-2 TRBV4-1 TGCGCCAGCAGCCTCCAGCCGGGGTCCTATGGCTACACCTTC CASSLQPGSYGYTF
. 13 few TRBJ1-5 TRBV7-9 TGTGCCAGCTCGAGCGGCAGCCTAGCGCCCCAGCATTTT CASSSGSLAPQHF
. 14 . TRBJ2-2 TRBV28 TGTGCCAGCAGCGGGACAATGGTCACCGGGGAGCTGTTTTTT CASSGTMVTGELFF
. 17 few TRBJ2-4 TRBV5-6 TGTGCCAGCAGCTTGTACAGGGAGTCTCTAGCCAAAAACATTCAGTACTTC CASSLYRESLAKNIQYF
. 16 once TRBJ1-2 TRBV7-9 TGTGCCAGCAGCTCAACTGGGCCTCCTGCCAGTCATGGCTACACCTTC CASSSTGPPASHGYTF
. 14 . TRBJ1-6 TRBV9 TGTGCCAGCAGCGTAGCTCCGGACGAATCACCCCTCCACTTT CASSVAPDESPLHF
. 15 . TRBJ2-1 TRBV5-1 TGCGCCAGCAGCTTGGGAGGGCTGGTACACAATGAGCAGTTCTTC CASSLGGLVHNEQFF
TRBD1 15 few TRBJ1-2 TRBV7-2 TGTGCCAGCAGCTCTACCGGGACAGGGAACTATGGCTACACCTTC CASSSTGTGNYGYTF
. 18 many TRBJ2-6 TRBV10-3 TGTGCCATCAGTGAGTCGGTCAGGTCCCCCTCTGGGGCCAACGTCCTGACTTTC CAISESVRSPSGANVLTF
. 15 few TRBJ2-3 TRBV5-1 TGCGCCAGCAGCCCGGAACCTACTAGCACAGATACGCAGTATTTT CASSPEPTSTDTQYF
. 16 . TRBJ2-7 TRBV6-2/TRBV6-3 TGTGCCAGCAGTCCCCGGGACGGTTTTAGCTCCTACGAGCAGTACTTC CASSPRDGFSSYEQYF
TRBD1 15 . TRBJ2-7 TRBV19 TGTGCCAGTAGGGCGGACAGGAGCCATTACTACGAGCAGTACTTC CASRADRSHYYEQYF
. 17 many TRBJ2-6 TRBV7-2 TGTGCCAGCAGCCTAAATGCCGGGACGAACGGGGCCAACGTCCTGACTTTC CASSLNAGTNGANVLTF
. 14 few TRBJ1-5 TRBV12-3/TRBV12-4 TGTGCCAGCAGTTTCGGTCATAGCAATCAGCCCCAGCATTTT CASSFGHSNQPQHF
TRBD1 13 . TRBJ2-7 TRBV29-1 TGCAGCGTTGAAGCGGACAGGGGGCCCGAGCAGTACTTC CSVEADRGPEQYF
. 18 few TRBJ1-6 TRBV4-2 TGTGCCAGCAGCCAAGGGGGCAGGGGAGGGACCTATAATTCACCCCTCCACTTT CASSQGGRGGTYNSPLHF
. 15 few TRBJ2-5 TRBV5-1 TGCGCCAGCAGCTTGGATGCAGGGTCGCAAGAGACCCAGTACTTC CASSLDAGSQETQYF
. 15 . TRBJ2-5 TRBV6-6 TGTGCCAGCAGGGAAATCGGACCACGCGAGAGACCCCAGTACTTC CASREIGPRERPQYF
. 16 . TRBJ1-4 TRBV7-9 TGTGCCAGCACCTCAGGGCGAGGTTGGGATTCTGAAAAACTGTTTTTT CASTSGRGWDSEKLFF
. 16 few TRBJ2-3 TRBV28 TGTGCCAGCAGTCAGCCCCCTCCTCCCCGCACAGATACGCAGTATTTT CASSQPPPPRTDTQYF
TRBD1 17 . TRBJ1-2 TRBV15 TGTGCCACCAGCAGAGATGTGGGGACAGGGAATTACTATGGCTACACCTTC CATSRDVGTGNYYGYTF